The rows below give T cell receptor beta chains drawn from one sample of a study of molecular identifiers for immune sequencing clone quantification. TCRdb re-called the PCR reads through MiXCR, storing one row per CDR3 protein. Among around 470,000 distinct CDR3 sequences, about 25% were seen once, and the ten largest hold 0.76%. The specimen sequenced was naive CD8+ T cells from blood, with Jurkat cell RNA spiked in. These receptors were collected from a human donor in good health. Some libraries in this study had Jurkat cell RNA spiked in. Both conserved end residues are trimmed from each CDR3.

cdr3_aa: SVASAEAF
j_call: TRBJ1-1
v_call: TRBV29-1

cdr3_aa: ASSLAPSGTFLDEADTQY
j_call: TRBJ2-3
v_call: TRBV7-6

cdr3_aa: SATNGHSGNTIY
j_call: TRBJ1-3
v_call: TRBV20-1

cdr3_aa: ASSQDGQGNEKLF
j_call: TRBJ1-4
v_call: TRBV4-1

cdr3_aa: ASSGWSPSSYEQY
j_call: TRBJ2-7
v_call: TRBV2

cdr3_aa: ASSIGTATYEQY
j_call: TRBJ2-7
v_call: TRBV19

cdr3_aa: ASSGGTEAGTQY
j_call: TRBJ2-5
v_call: TRBV7-6

cdr3_aa: ASSSPGLAGGSTDTQY
j_call: TRBJ2-3
v_call: TRBV6-5

cdr3_aa: SASITPGPTQETQY
j_call: TRBJ2-5
v_call: TRBV20-1

cdr3_aa: ASSSLAEQSTDTQY
j_call: TRBJ2-3
v_call: TRBV7-9

cdr3_aa: SVEAQGHGYT
j_call: TRBJ1-2
v_call: TRBV29-1

cdr3_aa: ASSLTGPGADTQC
j_call: TRBJ2-3
v_call: TRBV5-6

cdr3_aa: ASLGGENTGELF
j_call: TRBJ2-2
v_call: TRBV18

cdr3_aa: AGSSWTSGSQGEQY
j_call: TRBJ2-7
v_call: TRBV7-2

cdr3_aa: ASSLAPEESTDTQY
j_call: TRBJ2-3
v_call: TRBV7-6

cdr3_aa: SVFSSTDTQY
j_call: TRBJ2-3
v_call: TRBV29-1

cdr3_aa: ASSISGFGQPQH
j_call: TRBJ1-5
v_call: TRBV19

cdr3_aa: ASSLDAGELF
j_call: TRBJ2-2
v_call: TRBV7-9

cdr3_aa: ASSYGTGEYEQY
j_call: TRBJ2-7
v_call: TRBV27

cdr3_aa: ASSERGVGAYERY
j_call: TRBJ2-7
v_call: TRBV5-3

cdr3_aa: ASSQDRGGSNNSPLH
j_call: TRBJ1-6
v_call: TRBV4-3

cdr3_aa: ASSLGTGSGNTIY
j_call: TRBJ1-3
v_call: TRBV4-1

cdr3_aa: ASSEALTSPRVDTQY
j_call: TRBJ2-3
v_call: TRBV2

cdr3_aa: ATSRRRGTDTQY
j_call: TRBJ2-3
v_call: TRBV15

cdr3_aa: ASSKTGDPYEQY
j_call: TRBJ2-7
v_call: TRBV5-4